This T cell receptor beta chain was recovered during a study of cytomegalovirus exposure and HLA in healthy donors. V lost 4 bases and J lost 2, with 13 bases in between. This CDR3 is built from 15 residues. The germline V gene encodes CDR1 SGHDT and CDR2 YYEEEE. TCRdb keeps only in-frame clones here, not all; method: immunoSEQ multiplex PCR. The sample has approximately 200,000 clones; roughly 88% are singletons. This TCR derives from a young woman in good health and CMV-seronegative. V usage is TRBV5-6 and J usage is TRBJ2-1; D possibly corresponds to TRBD2 (5 bases). Input material: PBMCs. The DNA for the CDR3 is TGTGCCAGCAGCCTGGGAGTTAGCACCTACAATGAGCAGTTCTTC. Translated, it gives CASSLGVSTYNEQFF.